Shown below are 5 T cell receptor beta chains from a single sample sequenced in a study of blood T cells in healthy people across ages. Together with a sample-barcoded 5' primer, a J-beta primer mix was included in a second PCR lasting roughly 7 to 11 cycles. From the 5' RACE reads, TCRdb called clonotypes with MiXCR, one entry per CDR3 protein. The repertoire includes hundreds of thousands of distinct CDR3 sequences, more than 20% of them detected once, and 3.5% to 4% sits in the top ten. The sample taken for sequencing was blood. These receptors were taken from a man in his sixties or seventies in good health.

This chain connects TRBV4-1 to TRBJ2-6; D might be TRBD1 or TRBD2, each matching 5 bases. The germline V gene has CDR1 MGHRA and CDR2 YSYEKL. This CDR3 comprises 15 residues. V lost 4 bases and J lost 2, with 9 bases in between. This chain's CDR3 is CASSRGVAGANVLTF. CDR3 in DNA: TGCGCCAGCAGCCGAGGGGTTGCTGGGGCCAACGTCCTGACTTTC.

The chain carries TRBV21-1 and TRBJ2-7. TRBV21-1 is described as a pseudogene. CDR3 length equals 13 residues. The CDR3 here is CASLDRTSYEQYF. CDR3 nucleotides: TGTGCCAGCCTGGACAGGACCTCCTACGAGCAGTACTTC.

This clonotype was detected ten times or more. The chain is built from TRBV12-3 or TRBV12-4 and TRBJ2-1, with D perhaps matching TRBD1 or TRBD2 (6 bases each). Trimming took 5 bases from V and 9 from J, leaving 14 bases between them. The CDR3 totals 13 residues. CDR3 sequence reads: CASSPLGGGEQFF. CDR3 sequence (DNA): TGTGCCAGCAGTCCGCTCGGGGGCGGTGAGCAGTTCTTC.

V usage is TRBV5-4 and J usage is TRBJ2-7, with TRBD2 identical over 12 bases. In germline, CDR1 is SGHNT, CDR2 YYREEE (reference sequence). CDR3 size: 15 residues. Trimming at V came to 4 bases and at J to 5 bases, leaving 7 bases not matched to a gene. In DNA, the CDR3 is TGTGCCAGCAGCCATCGACTAGCGGGAGTCAACGAGCAGTACTTC. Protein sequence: CASSHRLAGVNEQYF.

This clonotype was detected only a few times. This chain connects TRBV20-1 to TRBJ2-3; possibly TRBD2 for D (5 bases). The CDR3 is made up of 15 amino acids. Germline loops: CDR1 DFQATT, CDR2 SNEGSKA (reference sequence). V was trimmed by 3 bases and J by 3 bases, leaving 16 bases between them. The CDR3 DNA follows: TGCAGTGCTAGCGGGCGGGCCCGAGGAACAGATACGCAGTATTTT. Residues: CSASGRARGTDTQYF.